These 23 T cell receptor beta chains originate from one sample sequenced in a study of T cell responses to AZD1222 COVID-19 vaccine (dated by TCRdb to the early 2020s). What the time point label conveys for this sample: baseline before first vaccination. Library prep was done by the immunoSEQ multiplex PCR assay. In its TCRdb copy, this immuneACCESS table keeps in-frame sequences only and misses some clones. Where compared with another copy, unresolved V genes explain less than half of these, and the others have no known cause. The sample records 130,000 to 150,000 clones, approximately 90% of which are singletons. The leading ten clones occupy around 3.6% of the sample. The specimen comprised peripheral blood, sampled on day 0 of AZD1222 vaccination. These receptors came from an adult in good health.

The rearrangement joins TRBV19 to TRBJ2-2, with D possibly TRBD2 on 5 matching bases. Germline V CDR1 and CDR2: LNHDA, SQIVND (reference sequence). The CDR3 spans 14 residues. V was pared by 3 bases and J by 5 bases, with 10 bases between. CDR3 sequence reads: CASSITGLTGELFF. The DNA of the CDR3 is TGTGCCAGTAGTATCACGGGGTTAACCGGGGAGCTGTTTTTT.

This clone was detected a few times. The chain recombines TRBV5-1 with TRBJ1-2, with D possibly TRBD1 on 5 matching bases. The CDR3 runs to 16 residues. Per germline, CDR1 SGHRS and CDR2 YFSETQ. V was clipped by 3 bases and J by 4 bases, with 19 bases between them. Here the CDR3 reads CASSWGPNPGGYGYTF. The DNA for the CDR3 is TGCGCCAGCAGCTGGGGACCCAATCCCGGAGGCTATGGCTACACCTTC.

The chain carries TRBV7-2 and TRBJ2-7, with 8 positions matching TRBD1. V shed 2 bases, J shed 6 bases, and the junction held 9 bases outside the gene matches. From germline, CDR1 is SGHTA and CDR2 FQGNSA. The CDR3 has 15 residues. The CDR3 DNA is TGTGCCAGCAGCTTATGGGGAGGACAGGGAGGCGAGCAGTACTTC. Translation: CASSLWGGQGGEQYF. Complete variable domain (other parts from reference TRBV7-2 and TRBJ2-7): GAGVSQSPSNKVTEKGKDVELRCDPISGHTALYWYRQSLGQGLEFLIYFQGNSAPDKSGLPSDRFSAERTGGSVSTLTIQRTQQEDSAVYLCASSLWGGQGGEQYFGPGTRLTVT.

The chain links TRBV11-2 to TRBJ2-1; D is unresolved. Between the trimmed V and J ends, which lost 4 bases and 4 bases, there was a span of 11 bases. The germline V gene has CDR1 SGHAT and CDR2 FQNNGV. The CDR3 contains 14 residues. This chain's CDR3 is CASSSLTLYNEQFF. CDR3 bases: TGTGCCAGCAGCTCCCTGACCCTGTACAATGAGCAGTTCTTC.

This clone showed up just once. V is TRBV5-4 and J is TRBJ1-3; D gene uncertain. The CDR3 consists of 15 residues. With 4 bases removed from V and 1 base from J, the gap between germline ends came to 12 bases. Germline V gene data show CDR1 as SGHNT and CDR2 as YYREEE (reference sequence). CDR3 in amino acids: CASSPLPGSGNTIYF. DNA of the CDR3: TGTGCCAGCAGCCCCCTCCCGGGGTCTGGAAACACCATATATTTT.

The chain carries TRBV7-8 and TRBJ2-3; 8 bases map to TRBD2. CDR1 and CDR2 (germline): SGHVS, FQNEAQ. The CDR3 loop spans 14 amino acids. V lost 5 bases, J lost 6 bases, and 7 bases stayed unmatched. The CDR3 loop is CASSPRREEDTQYF. CDR3 bases: TGTGCCAGCAGCCCTCGGCGGGAGGAGGATACGCAGTATTTT.

This chain links TRBV18 with TRBJ2-7, with unresolved D. CDR3 length: 13 residues. Trimming left V 3 bases short and J 2 bases short, with 8 bases between. Germline V gene sequence: CDR1 KGHSH, CDR2 LQKENI. CDR3 coding DNA: TGTGCCAGCTCACCTATGGCGGCCTACGAGCAGTACTTC. Translated: CASSPMAAYEQYF.

The chain recombines TRBV4-1 with TRBJ1-2; D perhaps matches TRBD1 (6 bases). V lost 2 bases and J lost 4, with 17 bases in between. CDR1 and CDR2 from the germline V gene are MGHRA and YSYEKL. The CDR3 consists of 16 residues. In DNA form, the CDR3 reads TGCGCCAGCAGCCAATGGGACATAACTTACTCCTATGGCTACACCTTC. Translation gives CASSQWDITYSYGYTF.

The chain combines TRBV6-1 with TRBJ2-2; D ambiguous. The CDR3 runs to 16 residues. The V gene lost 3 bases and the J gene lost 4 bases, with 15 bases spanning the gap. Germline loops: CDR1 MNHNS, CDR2 SASEGT. The CDR3 reads CASSDQAQPGTGELFF. CDR3 nucleotides: TGTGCCAGCAGTGACCAGGCCCAACCGGGCACCGGGGAGCTGTTTTTT.

This chain connects TRBV3-1 (or the pseudogene TRBV3-2) to TRBJ2-2, with D uncertain. This CDR3 is 12 amino acids long. Looked up from germline, CDR1 is LGHDT and CDR2 is YNNKEL (reference sequence). Between the trimmed V and J ends, which lost 4 bases and 4 bases, there was a span of 4 bases. CDR3 loop: CASSRITGELFF. The CDR3 nucleotides are TGTGCCAGCAGCCGGATCACCGGGGAGCTGTTTTTT.

This chain uses TRBV11-3 with TRBJ1-1; D gene unclear. V gave up 1 base and J gave up 10 bases, with 7 bases separating them. CDR1 SGHNT and CDR2 YENEEA come from the germline V gene. The CDR3 runs 11 residues. Here the CDR3 reads CASSLAGIAFF. DNA of the CDR3: TGTGCCAGCAGCTTAGCGGGGATAGCTTTCTTT.

The chain carries TRBV7-9 and TRBJ2-7; D perhaps matches TRBD1 (6 bases). The germline CDR1 and CDR2 sequences are SEHNR and FQNEAQ (reference sequence). The CDR3 has 12 amino acids. V was trimmed by 4 bases and J by 7 bases, leaving 11 bases between them. Here the CDR3 DNA reads TGTGCCAGCAGCTACCAGGGGCGGGAGCAGTACTTC. Translated, it gives CASSYQGREQYF.

This chain uses TRBV10-3 with TRBJ1-1, with D possibly TRBD1 on 5 matching bases. The germline CDR1 and CDR2 sequences are ENHRY and SYGVKD. This CDR3 comprises 13 residues. V was trimmed by 4 bases and J by 1 base, leaving 7 bases between them. The chain's CDR3 is CAISGQTNTEAFF. The CDR3 DNA is TGTGCCATCAGTGGACAGACGAACACTGAAGCTTTCTTT.

The chain links TRBV2 to TRBJ2-1; 11 positions agree with TRBD2. CDR1 is SNHLY, CDR2 FYNNEI, per germline. V was pared by 5 bases and J by 6 bases, with 6 bases of the junction left unmatched. The CDR3 runs 15 residues. CDR3: CASSLRLAGSNEQFF. In nucleotides, the CDR3 is TGTGCCAGCAGTCTCAGACTAGCGGGAAGCAATGAGCAGTTCTTC.

The rearrangement joins TRBV1 to TRBJ1-6. TRBV1 is given as a pseudogene. The CDR3 length is 17 residues. The CDR3 bases are TGCACCAGCAGCCCCTTGGTAGGGTCTTACTATAATTCACCCCTCCACTTT. This codes for CTSSPLVGSYYNSPLHF.

The chain recombines TRBV20-1 with TRBJ1-5, with unresolved D. V was clipped by 3 bases and J by 0 bases, with 12 bases between them. Germline V gene lookup returns CDR1 DFQATT and CDR2 SNEGSKA (reference sequence). There are 15 residues in the CDR3. CDR3 in amino acids: CSASSGTNSNQPQHF. CDR3 bases: TGCAGTGCTAGTTCTGGAACTAATAGCAATCAGCCCCAGCATTTT.

The rearrangement uses TRBV5-4 and TRBJ2-3; tentatively, D is TRBD1 (6 bases). Per the germline V gene, CDR1 is SGHNT and CDR2 is YYREEE (reference sequence). Trimming left V 4 bases short and J 7 bases short, with 19 bases between. CDR3 length equals 15 residues. In DNA, the CDR3 is TGTGCCAGCAGCCCGGGACATCCCCCGGCGCATACGCAGTATTTT. Amino acids: CASSPGHPPAHTQYF.

The chain joins TRBV6-6 to TRBJ2-7; D is undetermined. Trimming pared 4 bases from V and 2 bases from J, leaving 9 bases between. Germline loops: CDR1 MNHNY, CDR2 SVGAGI (reference sequence). There are 13 residues in the CDR3. This chain's CDR3 is CASSSPVPYEQYF. In nucleotides, the CDR3 is TGTGCCAGCAGTTCCCCAGTCCCCTACGAGCAGTACTTC.

The chain couples TRBV5-6 to TRBJ2-7; 10 bases map to TRBD1. The CDR3 is 15 residues long. V trimming: 4 bases; J trimming: 5 bases; junction bases outside the gene matches: 9. Germline V lookup: CDR1 SGHDT, CDR2 YYEEEE. In DNA form, the CDR3 reads TGTGCCAGCAGCATGTGGACAGGGGGTATCAACGAGCAGTACTTC. Protein product: CASSMWTGGINEQYF. Variable domain in full (rest from reference TRBV5-6 and TRBJ2-7): DAGVTQSPTHLIKTRGQQVTLRCSPKSGHDTVSWYQQALGQGPQFIFQYYEEEERQRGNFPDRFSGHQFPNYSSELNVNALLLGDSALYLCASSMWTGGINEQYFGPGTRLTVT.

This sequence joins TRBV19 and TRBJ1-2, with D possibly TRBD1 on 6 matching bases. The ends were cut back, 8 bases at V and 11 bases at J, with 27 bases in the middle. Germline V CDR1 and CDR2: LNHDA, SQIVND (reference sequence). The CDR3 consists of 15 residues. The CDR3 region is CASLRDIASYSGYTF. CDR3 nucleotide sequence: TGTGCCAGTCTTCGGGACATCGCCTCCTATTCGGGTTACACCTTC.

The CDR3: CASSQTPGGGEKLFF. CDR3 DNA sequence: TGTGCCAGCAGCCAAACCCCAGGAGGTGGTGAAAAACTGTTTTTT. This chain joins TRBV9 and TRBJ1-4; D gene uncertain. The V and J ends lost 4 bases and 7 bases respectively, with 17 bases between them. This CDR3 comprises 15 residues. CDR1 and CDR2 from the germline V gene are SGDLS and YYNGEE.

The chain combines TRBV4-3 with TRBJ2-3; 8 bases are shared with TRBD2. With 1 base clipped from V and 2 bases from J, the junction kept 5 bases outside the gene matches. CDR3 size: 16 residues. From germline, CDR1 is LGHNA and CDR2 YSLEER. CDR3 sequence: CASSQAPGGNTDTQYF. Here the CDR3 DNA reads TGCGCCAGCAGCCAAGCTCCGGGAGGGAACACAGATACGCAGTATTTT.

This chain joins TRBV1 and TRBJ1-2; the table's D call of TRBD1 was not tested on the DNA. TRBV1 is a known pseudogene. The length of the CDR3 is 16 residues. The CDR3 protein is CTSSQRGQRRPYGYTF. The CDR3 DNA reads as TGCACCAGCAGCCAGAGGGGACAGCGTCGGCCTTATGGCTACACCTTC.